These 23 T cell receptor beta chains came from one sample sequenced in a study of blood T cells in healthy people across ages. For the second PCR, which ran for about 6 to 11 cycles, a sample-barcoded 5' primer and a J-beta primer mix were used. TCRdb independently ran MiXCR on the 5' RACE reads; one entry per CDR3 protein. Seen here are 1.8 million or so distinct CDR3 sequences, 35% to 50% observed once, and the top ten hold under 25%. Sample: blood. The receptors here all came from a human donor in good health.

The sample holds a few counts of this clonotype. The chain joins TRBV20-1 to TRBJ2-1; TRBD2 agrees at 7 bases. Per the germline V gene, CDR1 is DFQATT and CDR2 is SNEGSKA (reference sequence). Trimming took 5 bases from V and 8 from J; bases not matched to a gene: 9. CDR3 length: 13 residues. The CDR3 region is CSAPGREAYEQFF. The CDR3 coding sequence is TGCAGTGCTCCGGGACGGGAGGCGTATGAGCAGTTCTTC.

The chain employs TRBV6-5 and TRBJ2-1; 13 bases agree with TRBD2. The CDR3 covers 18 residues. Trimming removed 0 bases from V and 4 bases from J; junction bases left unmatched: 6. Germline V gene sequence: CDR1 MNHEY, CDR2 SVGAGI. As DNA, the CDR3 is TGTGCCAGCAGTTACTCATCGACTAGCGGGAGGCCGTACAATGAGCAGTTCTTC. Protein product: CASSYSSTSGRPYNEQFF.

This chain uses TRBV28 with TRBJ2-3; 7 bases are a match to TRBD1. The J segment lost 5 bases and the V segment lost 0 bases, leaving 11 bases of the junction unmatched. This CDR3 contains 17 residues. Germline-derived CDR1 and CDR2 are MDHEN and SYDVKM. In nucleotides, the CDR3 is TGTGCCAGCAGTTTATGGCTTTCTCAGGGGGACAGAGATACGCAGTATTTT. It encodes CASSLWLSQGDRDTQYF.

This clonotype was counted a few times. The genes are TRBV27 and TRBJ2-4, with D perhaps being TRBD1 or TRBD2 (5 bases each). The CDR3 loop spans 14 amino acids. The germline V gene encodes CDR1 MNHEY and CDR2 SMNVEV (reference sequence). V lost 4 bases, J lost 3 bases, and 10 bases lay in between. CDR3 protein: CASSWGLGKNIQYF. The CDR3 nucleotides read TGTGCCAGCAGTTGGGGGTTAGGCAAAAACATTCAGTACTTC.

This clonotype was seen more than once but under ten times. This chain connects TRBV28 to TRBJ2-1; the match to TRBD2 covers 10 bases. V lost 6 bases to trimming and J lost 4 bases; unmatched junction nucleotides: 9. CDR1 is MDHEN and CDR2 is SYDVKM in the germline V gene. The length of the CDR3 is 16 residues. The CDR3: CASRAPSGGAYNEQFF. The DNA for the CDR3 is TGTGCCAGCAGGGCCCCAAGCGGGGGGGCTTACAATGAGCAGTTCTTC.

The chain uses TRBV5-4 and TRBJ2-3; tentative D call: TRBD1 (6 bases). CDR1 and CDR2 from the germline V gene are SGHNT and YYREEE (reference sequence). The CDR3 is made up of 16 amino acids. Trimming cost V 1 base and J 0 bases, with 12 bases left between them. CDR3 residues: CASSLSVGASTDTQYF. CDR3 bases: TGTGCCAGCAGCTTGTCGGTGGGGGCTAGCACAGATACGCAGTATTTT.

Comment on this clonotype: At one boundary the junction diverges from the germline segment, which might be a read error. V is TRBV20-1 and J is TRBJ2-7, with D perhaps TRBD2 (6 bases). CDR1 and CDR2 from the germline V gene are DFQATT and SNEGSKA (reference sequence). This CDR3 region has 13 residues. The CDR3 DNA reads as TGCAGTGCTAGGGATACTAGCAACTACGGGCAGTACTTC. This sequence encodes CSARDTSNYGQYF.

This chain joins TRBV11-3 and TRBJ2-1, with TRBD1 matching 7 bases. CDR3 length: 14 residues. The J segment lost 5 bases and the V segment lost 2 bases, leaving 3 bases of the junction unmatched. CDR1 and CDR2 (germline): SGHNT, YENEEA. The DNA for the CDR3 is TGTGCCAGCAGCTTACAGGGGGACAACAATGAGCAGTTCTTC. This sequence encodes CASSLQGDNNEQFF.

This clonotype was observed at least ten times. The J gene is TRBJ1-5, the V gene TRBV28; no clear D. Between the trimmed V and J ends, which lost 3 bases and 1 base, there was a span of 16 bases. The CDR3 runs to 17 residues. CDR1 is MDHEN, CDR2 SYDVKM, per germline. This CDR3 is CASSFSGGWQSNQPQHF. In nucleotides, the CDR3 is TGTGCCAGCAGTTTCTCCGGCGGGTGGCAGAGCAATCAGCCCCAGCATTTT.

As regards this clonotype: This clone may be a read error of a much larger clone one base away. The chain employs TRBV20-1 and TRBJ2-5; the D gene is possibly TRBD2 (5 bases). The V and J ends lost 0 bases and 3 bases respectively, with 11 bases between them. This CDR3 is built from 14 residues. Germline loops: CDR1 DFQATT, CDR2 SNEGSKA (reference sequence). The CDR3 loop is CSARDGSIEETQYF. The CDR3 DNA sequence: TGCAGTGCTAGAGATGGGAGCATCGAAGAGACCCAGTACTTC.

The chain uses TRBV4-3 and TRBJ1-1; perhaps TRBD1 as D (5 bases). The V end lost 4 bases, the J end lost 1 base, and 16 bases lay between the germline ends. CDR1 is LGHNA, CDR2 YSLEER, per germline. The CDR3 length is 16 residues. The CDR3 protein is CASSPGPATQNTEAFF. As DNA, the CDR3 is TGCGCCAGCAGCCCGGGACCGGCAACCCAGAACACTGAAGCTTTCTTT.

The chain links TRBV7-2 to TRBJ2-7, with a weak D call TRBD1 (6 bases). The germline V gene encodes CDR1 SGHTA and CDR2 FQGNSA. This CDR3 is 16 amino acids long. V was pared by 1 base and J by 4 bases, with 17 bases between. DNA of the CDR3: TGTGCCAGCAGCTTAGTAGCAGGGGCCCAATGGTACGAGCAGTACTTC. Translating gives CASSLVAGAQWYEQYF.

The V gene is TRBV3-1, the J gene TRBJ1-6; D perhaps matches TRBD1 (5 bases). Trimming left V 3 bases short and J 15 bases short, with 18 bases between. Germline loops: CDR1 LGHDT, CDR2 YNNKEL (reference sequence). The CDR3 extends over 14 amino acids. The CDR3, as DNA: TGTGCCAGCAGCCAGGGAGGGGCCGCTAAAGTCCTCCACTTT. Translating it yields CASSQGGAAKVLHF.

This clonotype has just a few counts. The chain recombines TRBV4-3 with TRBJ2-1, with TRBD2 matching 7 bases. The CDR3 contains 15 residues. The V gene end was trimmed by 0 bases and the J gene end by 13 bases; junction bases not matched to a gene: 12. Germline CDR1 reads LGHNA; CDR2 reads YSLEER. The CDR3 DNA follows: TGCGCCAGCAGCCAAGATAGATCGCTTGCGGGAGAACAGTTCTTC. It encodes CASSQDRSLAGEQFF.

The gene calls are TRBV5-1 and TRBJ1-2, with D unclear. CDR1 SGHRS and CDR2 YFSETQ come from the germline V gene. The length of the CDR3 is 16 residues. The germline V and J ends were trimmed by 0 bases and 8 bases, with 20 bases remaining between them. The CDR3 nucleotides are TGCGCCAGCAGCTTGGGGACCGAGCTTCCTATGGAAGGCTACACCTTC. This gives the protein CASSLGTELPMEGYTF.

The sample holds a few counts of this clonotype. The chain is built from TRBV9 and TRBJ2-1; D perhaps matches TRBD2 (6 bases). The CDR3 covers 14 residues. CDR1 and CDR2 from the germline V gene are SGDLS and YYNGEE. With 3 bases removed from V and 9 bases from J, the gap between germline ends came to 16 bases. The DNA of the CDR3 is TGTGCCAGCAGCGCCGGAGGGGCGGCTCCTGAGCAGTTCTTC. Its protein is CASSAGGAAPEQFF.

In this sample, this clonotype turned up many times. This chain links TRBV15 with TRBJ2-6, with a possible D match to TRBD2 (5 bases). Trimming took 1 base from V and 1 from J, leaving 8 bases between them. Germline V gene lookup returns CDR1 LNHNV and CDR2 YYDKDF (reference sequence). The CDR3 contains 16 residues. The CDR3 protein is CATSRGGLSGANVLTF. CDR3 coding DNA: TGTGCCACCAGCAGAGGAGGACTTTCTGGGGCCAACGTCCTGACTTTC.

Regarding this clonotype: One end of the junction varies from germline; a read error may be responsible. The chain uses TRBV12-3 or TRBV12-4 and TRBJ2-3; 9 bases are a match to TRBD2. This CDR3 has 14 residues. CDR3 coding DNA: TGTGCCAGCAGGACTAGCGGAATCACAGATGCGCAGTATTTT. Protein product: CASRTSGITDAQYF.

The chain couples TRBV9 to TRBJ1-1; no reliable D call. The germline V gene has CDR1 SGDLS and CDR2 YYNGEE. The CDR3 runs 14 residues. Between the trimmed V and J ends, which lost 3 bases and 2 bases, there was a span of 11 bases. CDR3 amino acids: CASSGTMINTEAFF. Here the CDR3 DNA reads TGTGCCAGCAGCGGAACAATGATCAACACTGAAGCTTTCTTT.

This clonotype was detected a few times. This chain uses TRBV7-2 with TRBJ2-3; no firm D call. This CDR3 has 16 residues. Germline V gives CDR1 SGHTA, CDR2 FQGNSA. V lost 1 base and J lost 3, with 14 bases in between. This chain's CDR3 is CASSLGRNTETDTQYF. The CDR3 DNA sequence: TGTGCCAGCAGCTTAGGACGGAACACGGAGACAGATACGCAGTATTTT.

This sequence joins TRBV4-1 and TRBJ2-3; possibly TRBD2 for D (5 bases). The CDR3 is 16 amino acids. The V and J ends lost 4 bases and 4 bases respectively, with 18 bases between them. The V gene's germline CDR1 is MGHRA and CDR2 YSYEKL. As DNA, the CDR3 is TGCGCCAGCAGCCCACTTTATGGAGGTTTCGCAGATACGCAGTATTTT. Translating it yields CASSPLYGGFADTQYF.

The chain joins TRBV4-1 to TRBJ1-2; D is undetermined. The germline V gene encodes CDR1 MGHRA and CDR2 YSYEKL. CDR3 length equals 15 residues. With 0 bases removed from V and 8 bases from J, the gap between germline ends came to 16 bases. In DNA form, the CDR3 reads TGCGCCAGCAGCCAAGAGCGACTCCCAACCGGAGGCTACACCTTC. Translating it yields CASSQERLPTGGYTF.

The rearrangement links TRBV7-2 to TRBJ1-2; possibly TRBD1 for D (5 bases). V lost 2 bases and J lost 2, with 18 bases in between. Germline lookup yields CDR1 SGHTA and CDR2 FQGNSA. This CDR3 contains 17 residues. CDR3 nucleotide sequence: TGTGCCAGCAGCTTACGATCAGGGCGAAGTCGCAACTATGGCTACACCTTC. Translation: CASSLRSGRSRNYGYTF.